Following are 2 T cell receptor beta chains from one sample sequenced in a study of control samples from healthy donors and cancer patients (TCRdb year 2020). The protocol used for the library was the immunoSEQ multiplex PCR assay. Here the immuneACCESS table is served through TCRdb, limited to in-frame sequences with V and J called. Missing clones are a known gap in these copies; in checked studies unresolved V genes cover under half, and the rest lacks a known reason. Across this sample there are 200,000 to 250,000 clones, with roughly 94% seen only once. Over 1.2% of the sample goes to the ten largest clones. The specimen was blood. These receptor sequences come from a man aged 45-65 years in good health.

The chain links TRBV2 to TRBJ1-5; D remains unclear. V was trimmed by 6 bases and J by 9 bases, leaving 12 bases between them. Germline V gene sequence: CDR1 SNHLY, CDR2 FYNNEI. This CDR3 region has 12 residues. Written as DNA, the CDR3 is TGTGCCAGCAGCCGGGCCCCCCGGCCCCAGCATTTT. It yields the protein CASSRAPRPQHF. Supplemented by reference TRBV2 and TRBJ1-5, the full variable domain reads EPEVTQTPSHQVTQMGQEVILRCVPISNHLYFYWYRQILGQKVEFLVSFYNNEISEKSEIFDDQFSVERPDGSNFTLKIRSTKLEDSAMYFCASSRAPRPQHFGDGTRLSIL.

V usage is TRBV6-2 or TRBV6-3 and J usage is TRBJ2-7; D remains unclear. Germline V gives CDR1 MNHEY, CDR2 SVGEGT. The CDR3 runs to 15 residues. V was pared by 0 bases and J by 0 bases, with 9 bases between. CDR3 in amino acids: CASSYSSRSSYEQYF. In nucleotides, the CDR3 is TGTGCCAGCAGTTACTCGTCCCGCAGCTCCTACGAGCAGTACTTC.